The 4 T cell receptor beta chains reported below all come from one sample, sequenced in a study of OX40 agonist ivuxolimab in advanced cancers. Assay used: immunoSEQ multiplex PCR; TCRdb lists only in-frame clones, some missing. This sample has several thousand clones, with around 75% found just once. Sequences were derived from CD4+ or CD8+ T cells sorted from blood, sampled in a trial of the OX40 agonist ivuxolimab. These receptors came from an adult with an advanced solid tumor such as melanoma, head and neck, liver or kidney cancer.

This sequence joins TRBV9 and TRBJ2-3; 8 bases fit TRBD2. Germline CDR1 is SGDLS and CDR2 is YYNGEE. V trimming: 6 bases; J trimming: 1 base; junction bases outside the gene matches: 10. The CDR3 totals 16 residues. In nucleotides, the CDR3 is TGTGCCAGCAAACCGGGGGGGGACGGGGGCACAGATACGCAGTATTTT. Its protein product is CASKPGGDGGTDTQYF. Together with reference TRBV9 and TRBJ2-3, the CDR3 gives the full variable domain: DSGVTQTPKHLITATGQRVTLRCSPRSGDLSVYWYQQSLDQGLQFLIQYYNGEERAKGNILERFSAQQFPDLHSELNLSSLELGDSALYFCASKPGGDGGTDTQYFGPGTRLTVL.

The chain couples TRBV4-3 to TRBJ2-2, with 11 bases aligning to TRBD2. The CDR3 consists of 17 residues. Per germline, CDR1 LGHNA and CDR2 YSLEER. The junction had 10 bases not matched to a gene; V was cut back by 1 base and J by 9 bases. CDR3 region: CASSQGLAGGSTWELFF. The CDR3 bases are TGCGCCAGCAGCCAAGGTCTAGCGGGAGGATCTACCTGGGAGCTGTTTTTT.

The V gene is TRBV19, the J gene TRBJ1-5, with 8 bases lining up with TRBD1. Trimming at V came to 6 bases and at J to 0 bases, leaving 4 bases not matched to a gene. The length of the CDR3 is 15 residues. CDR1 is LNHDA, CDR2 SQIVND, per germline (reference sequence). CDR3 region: CASRTGGTSNQPQHF. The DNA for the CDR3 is TGTGCCAGTAGAACAGGGGGAACTAGCAATCAGCCCCAGCATTTT.

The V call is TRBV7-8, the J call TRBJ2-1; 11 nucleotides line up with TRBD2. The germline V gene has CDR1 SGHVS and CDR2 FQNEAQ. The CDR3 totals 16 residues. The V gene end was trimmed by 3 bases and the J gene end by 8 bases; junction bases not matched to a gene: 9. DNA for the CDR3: TGTGCCAGCAGCTTTCTAGCGGGAGGAGGCGGGGATGAGCAGTTCTTC. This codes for CASSFLAGGGGDEQFF.